This TCR beta chain came from a study of cytomegalovirus exposure and HLA in healthy donors. The PCR employed 60 Vbeta primers together with 13 Jbeta primers. Libraries were prepared by immunoSEQ multiplex PCR; TCRdb keeps only in-frame clonotypes and omits some of them. The sample includes about 140,000 clones, almost 85% of them seen just once. Comments on this clone: A read error may account for a junction end that differs from germline.

The clonotype comes from a man between 25 and 39 years old in good health and CMV-seropositive. The sequenced sample was PBMCs.

The CDR3 nucleotides are TGTGCCCGCAGGGACCTCGGGAACGAGCAGTACTTC. This gives the protein CARRDLGNEQYF. The genes are TRBV6-1 and TRBJ2-7; D possibly uses TRBD1 or TRBD2 (5 bases each). The CDR3 length is 12 residues. The germline V gene has CDR1 MNHNS and CDR2 SASEGT.